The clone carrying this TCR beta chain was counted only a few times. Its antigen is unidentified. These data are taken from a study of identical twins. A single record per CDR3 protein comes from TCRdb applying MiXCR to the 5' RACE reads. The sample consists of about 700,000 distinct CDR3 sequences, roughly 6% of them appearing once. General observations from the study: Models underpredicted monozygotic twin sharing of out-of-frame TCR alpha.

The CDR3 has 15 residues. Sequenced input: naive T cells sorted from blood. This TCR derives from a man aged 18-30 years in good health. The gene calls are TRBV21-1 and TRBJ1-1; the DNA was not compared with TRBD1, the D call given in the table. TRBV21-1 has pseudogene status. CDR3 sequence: CASSKDGGPYTEAFF. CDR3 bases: TGTGCCAGCAGCAAGGATGGGGGACCTTACACTGAAGCTTTCTTT.